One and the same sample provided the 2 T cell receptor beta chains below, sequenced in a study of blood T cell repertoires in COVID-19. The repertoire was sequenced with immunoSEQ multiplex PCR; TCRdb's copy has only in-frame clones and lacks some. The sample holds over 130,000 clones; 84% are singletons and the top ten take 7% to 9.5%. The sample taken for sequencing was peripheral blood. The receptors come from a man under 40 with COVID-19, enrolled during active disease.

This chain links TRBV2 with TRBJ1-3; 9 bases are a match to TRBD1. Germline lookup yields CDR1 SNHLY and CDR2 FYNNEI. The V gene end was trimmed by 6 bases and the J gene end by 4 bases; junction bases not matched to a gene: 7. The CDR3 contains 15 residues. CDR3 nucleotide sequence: TGTGCCAGCAGGTCCGGGACAGGGTGGGGAAACACCATATATTTT. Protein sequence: CASRSGTGWGNTIYF.

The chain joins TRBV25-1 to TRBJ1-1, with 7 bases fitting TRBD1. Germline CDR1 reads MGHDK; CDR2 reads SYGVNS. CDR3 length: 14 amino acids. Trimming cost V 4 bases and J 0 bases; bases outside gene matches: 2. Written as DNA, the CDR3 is TGTGCCAGCAGTGGGGGACAGTTGAACACTGAAGCTTTCTTT. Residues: CASSGGQLNTEAFF.